The clone carrying this T cell receptor beta chain is medium-sized (0.01 to 0.1%). The DNA is left out, because the CDR3 cannot be placed on it with certainty; the CDR3 is given as TCRdb lists it. From germline, CDR1 is MNHEY and CDR2 SMNVEV (reference sequence). 16 amino acids form the CDR3, both terminal residues included. The sample originates from a study of PD-1 blockade in classical Hodgkin lymphoma. Some clones are missing from TCRdb's copy, which holds only in-frame ones; the method was immunoSEQ multiplex PCR. The data show approximately 5,000 clones, around 60% seen once. Each patient's relapse followed autologous stem cell transplantation, and brentuximab vedotin exposure varied.

The source is a human donor with classical Hodgkin lymphoma. The sequences come from peripheral blood mononuclear cells (PBMCs), collected before the second cycle of nivolumab. The chain combines TRBV27 with TRBJ1-2. The CDR3 loop reads CASSFGSGTTNYGYTF.